This TCR beta chain was profiled in a study of T cells in Graves' hyperthyroidism and ophthalmopathy. This clonotype was seen only a few times. Ophthalmopathy cases met thresholds of Clinical Activity Score at least 3, NOSPECS grade at least 4 and duration under 3 months. Using RNA transcripts as the source, TCR beta CDR3 regions were amplified. The HTBI primer set served for first-round RT-PCR of the TCR CDR3. TCRdb processed the multiplex PCR reads anew with MiXCR; each CDR3 protein has one entry. Among approximately 400,000 distinct CDR3 sequences listed, over 11% were seen once. The sequenced sample consisted of blood. The receptor was derived from a man in his fifties with Graves' ophthalmopathy.

The CDR3 bases are TGTGCCAGCAGCTTAGATCTTCTGGGGAAAGAGACCCAGTACTTC. Its translation is CASSLDLLGKETQYF. The genes are TRBV11-2 and TRBJ2-5; D remains ambiguous. Germline values: CDR1 SGHAT, CDR2 FQNNGV. V was clipped by 0 bases and J by 3 bases, with 11 bases between them. CDR3 length equals 15 residues.